The next 6 T cell receptor beta chains were all read from a single sample in a study of glioma-infiltrating T cells after dendritic cell vaccination. Data came from immunoSEQ multiplex PCR; TCRdb stores just in-frame clones and leaves some out. The sample yields approximately 100,000 clones, roughly 79% seen once. The sequencing here drew on blood, taken before dendritic cell vaccination. Source of these receptors: a human donor with glioblastoma.

The chain has TRBV5-1 and TRBJ1-6; 8 positions match TRBD1. The CDR3 runs 13 residues. Germline CDR1 SGHRS, CDR2 YFSETQ. V was clipped by 5 bases and J by 7 bases; unmatched bases: 2. This CDR3 is CASSQGANSPLHF. The CDR3 region has the DNA TGCGCCAGCAGTCAGGGGGCAAATTCACCCCTCCACTTT.

The chain combines TRBV9 with TRBJ2-3, with 8 nucleotides matching TRBD2. The CDR3 length is 16 residues. The germline CDR1 and CDR2 sequences are SGDLS and YYNGEE. Losses at the gene ends were 4 bases for V and 2 bases for J; bases not matched to a gene: 9. CDR3 nucleotide sequence: TGTGCCAGCAGCCCGCCCGGACTAGCCGACACAGATACGCAGTATTTT. This gives the protein CASSPPGLADTDTQYF.

Only one count was recorded for this clone. V is TRBV11-2 and J is TRBJ1-1; D ambiguous. The CDR3 totals 11 residues. Germline CDR1 reads SGHAT; CDR2 reads FQNNGV. V lost 7 bases to trimming and J lost 4 bases, with 7 bases between them. The CDR3 DNA sequence: TGTGCCAGCAAAACCGGCACTGAAGCTTTCTTT. Its protein is CASKTGTEAFF.

The chain links TRBV5-1 to TRBJ2-7, with D maybe TRBD1 (5 bases). Germline V gene lookup returns CDR1 SGHRS and CDR2 YFSETQ. The V end lost 2 bases, the J end lost 3 bases, and 15 bases lay between the germline ends. The CDR3 contains 15 residues. The CDR3 coding sequence is TGCGCCAGCAGCTTTTCCCCACAAAGGGGCTACGAGCAGTACTTC. This sequence encodes CASSFSPQRGYEQYF.

The V call is TRBV7-8, the J call TRBJ2-5; D is perhaps TRBD1 (5 bases). CDR1 is SGHVS and CDR2 is FQNEAQ in the germline V gene. Trimming stripped 6 bases from V and 3 bases from J, with 14 bases between. This CDR3 contains 14 residues. DNA for the CDR3: TGTGCCAGCAGACGACAGAGAACGAAAGAGACCCAGTACTTC. Translation gives CASRRQRTKETQYF.

The rearrangement links TRBV7-9 to TRBJ1-2; tentatively, D is TRBD1 (5 bases). The ends were cut back, 1 base at V and 8 bases at J, with 11 bases in the middle. The CDR3 has 13 amino acids. Per the germline V gene, CDR1 is SEHNR and CDR2 is FQNEAQ (reference sequence). CDR3 amino acids: CASSLGAGRGYTF. In DNA form, the CDR3 reads TGTGCCAGCAGCTTAGGGGCAGGGAGGGGCTACACCTTC.